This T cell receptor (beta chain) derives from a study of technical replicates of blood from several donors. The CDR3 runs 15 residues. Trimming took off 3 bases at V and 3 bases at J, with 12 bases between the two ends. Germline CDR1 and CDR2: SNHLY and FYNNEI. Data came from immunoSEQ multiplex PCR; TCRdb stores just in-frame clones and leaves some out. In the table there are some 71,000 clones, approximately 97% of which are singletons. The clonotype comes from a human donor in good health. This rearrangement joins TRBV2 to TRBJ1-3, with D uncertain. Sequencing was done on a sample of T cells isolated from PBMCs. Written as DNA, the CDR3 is TGTGCCAGCAGTGAGCAACAGCAATTTGGAAACACCATATATTTT. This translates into CASSEQQQFGNTIYF.